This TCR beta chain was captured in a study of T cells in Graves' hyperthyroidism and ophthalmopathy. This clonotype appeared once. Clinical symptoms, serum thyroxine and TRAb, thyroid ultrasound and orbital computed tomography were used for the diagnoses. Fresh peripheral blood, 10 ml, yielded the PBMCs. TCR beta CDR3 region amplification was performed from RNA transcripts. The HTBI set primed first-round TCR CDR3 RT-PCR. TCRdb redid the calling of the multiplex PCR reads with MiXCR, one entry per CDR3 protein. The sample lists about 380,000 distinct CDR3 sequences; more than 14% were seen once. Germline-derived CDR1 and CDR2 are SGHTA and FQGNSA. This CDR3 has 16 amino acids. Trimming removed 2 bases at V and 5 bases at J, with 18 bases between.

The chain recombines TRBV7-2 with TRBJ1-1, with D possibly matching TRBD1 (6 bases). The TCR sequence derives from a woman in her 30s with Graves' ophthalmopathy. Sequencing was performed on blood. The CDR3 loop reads CASSLTPGESGTEAFF. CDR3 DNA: TGTGCCAGCAGCTTAACGCCAGGGGAATCGGGAACTGAAGCTTTCTTT.